A single sample gave rise to the 4 T cell receptor beta chains below, sequenced in a study of T cell repertoires and Cas9 in healthy adults. The data were produced by immunoSEQ multiplex PCR, yet TCRdb's version contains in-frame clones alone and is incomplete. There are tens of thousands of clones in the sample; 80% to 95% occur only once, and approximately 0.84% lies in the top ten. The sequenced sample was CD4+ effector T cells (CD127+, CD25-, CD137-, CD154-) from PBMCs; culture status not recorded. The source of these receptors is a human donor in good health.

V gene TRBV19 combines with J gene TRBJ1-3; TRBD1 matches 8 bases. V trimming: 4 bases; J trimming: 5 bases; junction bases outside the gene matches: 7. This CDR3 has 15 amino acids. CDR1 is LNHDA and CDR2 is SQIVND in the germline V gene (reference sequence). The CDR3 DNA reads as TGTGCCAGTAGTACCCGACAGGGGATACGAAACACCATATATTTT. Protein: CASSTRQGIRNTIYF.

The chain links TRBV2 to TRBJ2-1; D uncertain. Germline lookup yields CDR1 SNHLY and CDR2 FYNNEI. The V end lost 4 bases, the J end lost 0 bases, and 7 bases lay between the germline ends. The CDR3 spans 14 residues. For the CDR3, the DNA is TGTGCCAGCAGTGCCCGGAGCTCCTACAATGAGCAGTTCTTC. It encodes CASSARSSYNEQFF.

Here the CDR3 reads CASSLVLGHTDTQYF. The CDR3 DNA sequence: TGTGCCAGCAGCTTAGTTCTCGGGCACACAGATACGCAGTATTTT. The V gene is TRBV7-2, the J gene TRBJ2-3; D not certain. The germline V gene has CDR1 SGHTA and CDR2 FQGNSA. V was cut by 1 base and J by 2 bases, with 10 bases left in between. This CDR3 has 15 residues. Full variable domain (rest looked up from reference TRBV7-2 and TRBJ2-3): GAGVSQSPSNKVTEKGKDVELRCDPISGHTALYWYRQSLGQGLEFLIYFQGNSAPDKSGLPSDRFSAERTGGSVSTLTIQRTQQEDSAVYLCASSLVLGHTDTQYFGPGTRLTVL.

The V call is TRBV28, the J call TRBJ2-1, with no clear D. V was pared by 5 bases and J by 7 bases, with 15 bases between. The CDR3 is 14 amino acids. Germline assignment: CDR1 MDHEN and CDR2 SYDVKM. The CDR3 DNA is TGTGCCAGCAGTCCCCGTGTGGCCCGAAATGAGCAGTTCTTC. This encodes CASSPRVARNEQFF.